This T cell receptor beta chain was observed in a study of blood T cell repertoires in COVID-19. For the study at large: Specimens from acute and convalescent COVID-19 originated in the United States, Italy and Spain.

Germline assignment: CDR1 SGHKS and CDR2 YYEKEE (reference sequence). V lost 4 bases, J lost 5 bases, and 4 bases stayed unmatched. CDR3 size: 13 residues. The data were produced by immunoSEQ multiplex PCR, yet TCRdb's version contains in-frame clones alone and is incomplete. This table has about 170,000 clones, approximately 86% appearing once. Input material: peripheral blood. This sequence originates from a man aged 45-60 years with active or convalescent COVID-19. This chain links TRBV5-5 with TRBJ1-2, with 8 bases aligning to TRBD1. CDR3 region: CASSPQGEYGYTF. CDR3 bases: TGTGCCAGCAGCCCACAGGGGGAGTATGGCTACACCTTC.